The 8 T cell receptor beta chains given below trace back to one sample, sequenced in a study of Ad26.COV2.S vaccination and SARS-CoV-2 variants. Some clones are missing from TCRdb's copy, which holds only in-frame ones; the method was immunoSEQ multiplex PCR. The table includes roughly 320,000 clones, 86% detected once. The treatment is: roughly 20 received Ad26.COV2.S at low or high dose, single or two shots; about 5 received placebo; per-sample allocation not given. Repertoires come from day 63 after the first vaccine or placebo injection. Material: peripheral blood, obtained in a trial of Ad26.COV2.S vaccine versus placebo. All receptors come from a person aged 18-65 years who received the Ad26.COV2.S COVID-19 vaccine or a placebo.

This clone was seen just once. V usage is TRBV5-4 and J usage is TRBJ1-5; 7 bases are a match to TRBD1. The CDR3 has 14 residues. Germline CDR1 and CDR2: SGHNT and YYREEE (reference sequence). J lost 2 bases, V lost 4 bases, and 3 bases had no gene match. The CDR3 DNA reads TGTGCCAGCAGCGTAGGGGGCGGCAATCAGCCCCAGCATTTT. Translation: CASSVGGGNQPQHF. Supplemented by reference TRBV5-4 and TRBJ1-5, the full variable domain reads ETGVTQSPTHLIKTRGQQVTLRCSSQSGHNTVSWYQQALGQGPQFIFQYYREEENGRGNFPPRFSGLQFPNYSSELNVNALELDDSALYLCASSVGGGNQPQHFGDGTRLSIL.

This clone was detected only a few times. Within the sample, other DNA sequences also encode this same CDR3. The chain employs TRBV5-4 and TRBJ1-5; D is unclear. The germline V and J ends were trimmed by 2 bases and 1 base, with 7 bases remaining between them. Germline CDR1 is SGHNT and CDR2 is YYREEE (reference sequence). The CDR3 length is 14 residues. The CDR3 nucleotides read TGTGCCAGCAGCTTAGGTGGGAGCAATCAGCCCCAGCATTTT. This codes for CASSLGGSNQPQHF.

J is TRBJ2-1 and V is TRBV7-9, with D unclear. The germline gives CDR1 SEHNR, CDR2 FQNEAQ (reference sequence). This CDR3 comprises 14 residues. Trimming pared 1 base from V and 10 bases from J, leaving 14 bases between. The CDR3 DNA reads TGTGCCAGCAGCTTAGGTTTCCAGGCCACCGAGCAGTTCTTC. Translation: CASSLGFQATEQFF. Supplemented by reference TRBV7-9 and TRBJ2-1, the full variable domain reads DTGVSQNPRHKITKRGQNVTFRCDPISEHNRLYWYRQTLGQGPEFLTYFQNEAQLEKSRLLSDRFSAERPKGSFSTLEIQRTEQGDSAMYLCASSLGFQATEQFFGPGTRLTVL.

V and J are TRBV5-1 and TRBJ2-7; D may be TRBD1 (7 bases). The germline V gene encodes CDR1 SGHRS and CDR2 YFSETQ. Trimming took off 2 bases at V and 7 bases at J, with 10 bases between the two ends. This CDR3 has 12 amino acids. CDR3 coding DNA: TGCGCCAGCAGCTTTTCAGGGGGGGAGCAGTACTTC. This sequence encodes CASSFSGGEQYF.

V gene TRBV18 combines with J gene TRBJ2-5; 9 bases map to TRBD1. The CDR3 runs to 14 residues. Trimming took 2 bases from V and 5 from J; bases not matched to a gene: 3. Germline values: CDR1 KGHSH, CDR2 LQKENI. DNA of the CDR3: TGTGCCAGCTCACCAGGGACAGGGACGGAGACCCAGTACTTC. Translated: CASSPGTGTETQYF.

The CDR3 protein is CASSQRLGRAYEQYF. Here the CDR3 DNA reads TGCGCCAGCAGCCAACGCCTGGGCAGAGCCTACGAGCAGTACTTC. J is TRBJ2-7 and V is TRBV4-3; the D is unclear. From germline, CDR1 is LGHNA and CDR2 YSLEER. V was clipped by 2 bases and J by 2 bases, with 13 bases between them. CDR3 length equals 15 residues.

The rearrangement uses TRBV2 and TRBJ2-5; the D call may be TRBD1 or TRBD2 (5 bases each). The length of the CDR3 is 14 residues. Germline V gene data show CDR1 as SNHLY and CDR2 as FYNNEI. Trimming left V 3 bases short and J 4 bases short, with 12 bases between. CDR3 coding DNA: TGTGCCAGCAGTGACCGGACGGGGCGAGAGACCCAGTACTTC. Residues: CASSDRTGRETQYF.

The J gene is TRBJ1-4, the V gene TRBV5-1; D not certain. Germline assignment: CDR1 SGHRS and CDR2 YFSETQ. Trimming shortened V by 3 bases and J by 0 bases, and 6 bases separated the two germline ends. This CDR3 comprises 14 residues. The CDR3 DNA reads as TGCGCCAGCAGCTCGACAACAACTAATGAAAAACTGTTTTTT. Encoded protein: CASSSTTTNEKLFF. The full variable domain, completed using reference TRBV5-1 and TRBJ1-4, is KAGVTQTPRYLIKTRGQQVTLSCSPISGHRSVSWYQQTPGQGLQFLFEYFSETQRNKGNFPGRFSGRQFSNSRSEMNVSTLELGDSALYLCASSSTTTNEKLFFGSGTQLSVL.